This passage covers 3 T cell receptor beta chains from one sample sequenced in a study of cytomegalovirus exposure and HLA in healthy donors. PCR was performed using 60 Vbeta and 13 Jbeta primers. Using immunoSEQ multiplex PCR, the repertoire was profiled, and TCRdb retains in-frame clones only, with some absent. The table has about 190,000 clones, over 70% seen once. The material sequenced was PBMCs. These receptors were collected from a woman aged 18 to 35 in good health and CMV-seronegative.

CDR3 in amino acids: CATQSLNEKLFF. CDR3 DNA: TGTGCCACCCAAAGCCTTAATGAAAAACTGTTTTTT. The chain carries TRBV6-5 and TRBJ1-4; no clear D. Germline CDR1 reads MNHEY; CDR2 reads SVGAGI. The V end was cut by 10 bases, the J end by 4 bases, with 10 bases between. This CDR3 spans 12 amino acids.

The chain recombines TRBV5-1 with TRBJ2-7; TRBD2 matches 13 bases. The germline V gene has CDR1 SGHRS and CDR2 YFSETQ. Trimming took 4 bases from V and 6 from J; bases not matched to a gene: 4. This CDR3 region has 14 residues. The DNA of the CDR3 is TGCGCCAGCAGCATAGGACTAGCGGGGGTCGAGCAGTACTTC. Encoded protein: CASSIGLAGVEQYF.

This rearrangement joins TRBV5-1 to TRBJ2-5; tentative D call: TRBD1 (7 bases). The V gene's germline CDR1 is SGHRS and CDR2 YFSETQ. This CDR3 contains 14 residues. Trimming pared 0 bases from V and 4 bases from J, leaving 10 bases between. CDR3: CASSLVQGGETQYF. For the CDR3, the DNA is TGCGCCAGCAGCTTGGTTCAGGGGGGAGAGACCCAGTACTTC.